The rows below give T cell receptor beta chains drawn from one sample of a study of blood T cell repertoires in COVID-19. TCRdb's table, derived via immunoSEQ multiplex PCR, lists solely in-frame clones and lacks some. The table lists over 200,000 clones, 65% to 90% of them singletons. Material for sequencing was peripheral blood. Every receptor here comes from a man aged 45-65 years with COVID-19, enrolled during active disease. Both conserved end residues are part of each CDR3. Fields, in order: V gene, J gene, D gene, clone size, CDR3 protein, CDR3 DNA. D genes are given only for firm matches. Clone size is given for some rows only: seen once, a few or many times, or a class if the clone is expanded.

v_gene: TRBV9; j_gene: TRBJ1-2; d_gene: -; abundance: -; CDR3aa: CASSVDIDHNYGYTF; CDR3nt: TGTGCCAGCAGCGTAGATATAGATCATAACTATGGCTACACCTTC
v_gene: TRBV2; j_gene: TRBJ2-3; d_gene: -; abundance: many; CDR3aa: CASSGGPGDTQYF; CDR3nt: TGTGCCAGCAGTGGGGGCCCTGGCGATACGCAGTATTTT
v_gene: TRBV7-8; j_gene: TRBJ2-5; d_gene: -; abundance: -; CDR3aa: CASSLAGGQQETQYF; CDR3nt: TGTGCCAGCAGCTTAGCGGGGGGACAGCAAGAGACCCAGTACTTC
v_gene: TRBV30; j_gene: TRBJ1-1; d_gene: TRBD1; abundance: few; CDR3aa: CAWSVPPRQGTTEAFF; CDR3nt: TGTGCCTGGAGTGTACCACCCCGACAGGGTACCACTGAAGCTTTCTTT
v_gene: TRBV5-1; j_gene: TRBJ2-1; d_gene: TRBD2; abundance: -; CDR3aa: CASSLVSGRADEQFF; CDR3nt: TGCGCCAGCAGCTTGGTTAGCGGGAGGGCCGATGAGCAGTTCTTC
v_gene: TRBV3-1/TRBV3-2; j_gene: TRBJ1-1; d_gene: TRBD1; abundance: -; CDR3aa: CASSQTGVRAEAFF; CDR3nt: TGTGCCAGCAGCCAGACAGGGGTGCGAGCTGAAGCTTTCTTT
v_gene: TRBV18; j_gene: TRBJ1-1; d_gene: TRBD1; abundance: -; CDR3aa: CASSPLGQGDTEAFF; CDR3nt: TGTGCCAGCTCACCACTGGGACAGGGGGACACTGAAGCTTTCTTT
v_gene: TRBV6-5; j_gene: TRBJ1-1; d_gene: TRBD1; abundance: -; CDR3aa: CASSRLGTVDTEAFF; CDR3nt: TGTGCCAGCAGTCGCCTTGGGACAGTTGACACTGAAGCTTTCTTT
v_gene: TRBV10-3; j_gene: TRBJ1-2; d_gene: -; abundance: once; CDR3aa: CAIRPASGIGGYTF; CDR3nt: TGTGCCATCAGACCCGCGTCAGGGATTGGGGGCTACACCTTC
v_gene: TRBV5-6; j_gene: TRBJ1-4; d_gene: -; abundance: -; CDR3aa: CASSLGLLGAQEKLFF; CDR3nt: TGTGCCAGCAGCCTGGGACTCCTTGGGGCTCAGGAAAAACTGTTTTTT
v_gene: TRBV30; j_gene: TRBJ1-3; d_gene: -; abundance: once; CDR3aa: CAWSVSGAGNTIYF; CDR3nt: TGTGCCTGGAGTGTATCGGGGGCTGGAAACACCATATATTTT
v_gene: TRBV6-5; j_gene: TRBJ1-2; d_gene: TRBD1; abundance: -; CDR3aa: CASRYGQDGYTF; CDR3nt: TGTGCCAGCAGATATGGACAGGACGGCTACACCTTC
v_gene: TRBV11-2; j_gene: TRBJ2-7; d_gene: TRBD1; abundance: -; CDR3aa: CASSLDRQGLHEQYF; CDR3nt: TGTGCCAGCAGCTTAGACAGACAGGGTTTACACGAGCAGTACTTC
v_gene: TRBV30; j_gene: TRBJ1-5; d_gene: TRBD1; abundance: -; CDR3aa: CAWSAGGHYNQPQHF; CDR3nt: TGTGCCTGGAGTGCAGGGGGCCACTACAATCAGCCCCAGCATTTT
v_gene: TRBV18; j_gene: TRBJ2-3; d_gene: TRBD2; abundance: -; CDR3aa: CASSFSGGAKDTQYF; CDR3nt: TGTGCCAGCTCATTTAGCGGGGGGGCCAAAGATACGCAGTATTTT
v_gene: TRBV7-9; j_gene: TRBJ1-3; d_gene: -; abundance: once; CDR3aa: CASSLWTDSFSGNTIYF; CDR3nt: TGTGCCAGCAGCTTATGGACGGACAGCTTCTCTGGAAACACCATATATTTT
v_gene: TRBV6-5; j_gene: TRBJ1-1; d_gene: -; abundance: -; CDR3aa: CASSQQNTEAFF; CDR3nt: TGTGCCAGCAGTCAACAAAACACTGAAGCTTTCTTT
v_gene: TRBV11-3; j_gene: TRBJ2-2; d_gene: TRBD1; abundance: -; CDR3aa: CASSLAFGTGANTGELFF; CDR3nt: TGTGCCAGCAGCTTAGCCTTCGGGACAGGGGCGAACACCGGGGAGCTGTTTTTT